This TCR beta chain was identified in a study of cytomegalovirus exposure and HLA in healthy donors. Germline V gene sequence: CDR1 SGDLS, CDR2 YYNGEE. The V end was cut by 0 bases, the J end by 0 bases, with 6 bases between. The CDR3 is made up of 15 amino acids. The PCR employed 60 Vbeta primers together with 13 Jbeta primers. Repertoires were generated with immunoSEQ multiplex PCR, while TCRdb's copy carries only in-frame clones and drops some. This table holds roughly 86,000 clones, roughly 63% found once. The clonotype was recovered from a woman aged 45 to 65 in good health and CMV-seropositive. The sequencing sample was made of PBMCs. V is TRBV9 and J is TRBJ1-4; unclear D gene. For the CDR3, the DNA is TGTGCCAGCAGCGTAGCCGGGACAACTAATGAAAAACTGTTTTTT. This translates into CASSVAGTTNEKLFF.